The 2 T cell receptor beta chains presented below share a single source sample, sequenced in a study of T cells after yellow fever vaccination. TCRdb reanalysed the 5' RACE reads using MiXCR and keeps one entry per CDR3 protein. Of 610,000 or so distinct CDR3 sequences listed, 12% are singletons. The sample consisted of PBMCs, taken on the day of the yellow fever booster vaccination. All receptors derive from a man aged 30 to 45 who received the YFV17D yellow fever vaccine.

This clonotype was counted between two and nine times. The CDR3 coding sequence is TGTGCCAGCAGCCAAGGGACTAATGAGCAGTTCTTC. Translating gives CASSQGTNEQFF. This rearrangement joins TRBV7-9 to TRBJ2-1, with D tentatively TRBD2 (6 bases). The length of the CDR3 is 12 residues. The germline CDR1 and CDR2 sequences are SEHNR and FQNEAQ (reference sequence). The V end was cut by 5 bases, the J end by 7 bases, with 9 bases between.

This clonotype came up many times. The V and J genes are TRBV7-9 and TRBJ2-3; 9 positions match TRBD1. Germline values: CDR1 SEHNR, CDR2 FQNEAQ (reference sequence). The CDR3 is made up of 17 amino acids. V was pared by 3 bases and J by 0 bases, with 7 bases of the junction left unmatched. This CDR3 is CASSFYWTGASTDTQYF. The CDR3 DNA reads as TGTGCCAGCAGCTTCTACTGGACAGGGGCAAGCACAGATACGCAGTATTTT.